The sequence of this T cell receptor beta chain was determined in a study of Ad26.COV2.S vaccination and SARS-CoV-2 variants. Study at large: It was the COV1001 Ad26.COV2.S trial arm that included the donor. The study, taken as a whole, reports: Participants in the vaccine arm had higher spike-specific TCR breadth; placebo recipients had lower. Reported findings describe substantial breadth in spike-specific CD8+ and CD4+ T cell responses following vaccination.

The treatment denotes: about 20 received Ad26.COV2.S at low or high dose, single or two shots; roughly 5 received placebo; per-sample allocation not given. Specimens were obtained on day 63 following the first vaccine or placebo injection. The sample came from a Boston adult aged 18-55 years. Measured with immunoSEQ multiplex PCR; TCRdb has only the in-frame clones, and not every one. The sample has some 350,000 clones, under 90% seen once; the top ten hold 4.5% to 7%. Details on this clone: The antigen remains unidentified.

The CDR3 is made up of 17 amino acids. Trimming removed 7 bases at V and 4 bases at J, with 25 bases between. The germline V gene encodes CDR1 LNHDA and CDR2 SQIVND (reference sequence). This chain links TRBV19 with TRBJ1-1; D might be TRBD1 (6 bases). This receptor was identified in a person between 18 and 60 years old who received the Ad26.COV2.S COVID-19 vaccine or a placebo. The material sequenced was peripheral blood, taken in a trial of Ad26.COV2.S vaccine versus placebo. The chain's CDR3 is CASIHLPRGATATEAFF. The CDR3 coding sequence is TGTGCCAGTATTCACCTCCCGCGGGGGGCAACGGCCACTGAAGCTTTCTTT.